This T cell receptor (beta chain) was sequenced for a study of T cell responses to AZD1222 COVID-19 vaccine. Some clones are missing from TCRdb's copy, which holds only in-frame ones; the method was immunoSEQ multiplex PCR. The repertoire holds some 99,000 clones, with 88% as singletons. In germline, CDR1 is SGHTA, CDR2 FQGNSA. The CDR3 is made up of 17 amino acids. Trimming left V 2 bases short and J 1 base short, with 17 bases between. The source of this sequence is an adult in good health. The chain has TRBV7-2 and TRBJ1-1; tentative D call: TRBD1 (6 bases). Sequencing was performed on peripheral blood, taken on day 0 of AZD1222 vaccination. The CDR3: CASSLWSGAGENTEAFF. DNA of the CDR3: TGTGCCAGCAGCTTATGGTCAGGGGCGGGTGAGAACACTGAAGCTTTCTTT. The full variable domain, completed using reference TRBV7-2 and TRBJ1-1, is GAGVSQSPSNKVTEKGKDVELRCDPISGHTALYWYRQSLGQGLEFLIYFQGNSAPDKSGLPSDRFSAERTGGSVSTLTIQRTQQEDSAVYLCASSLWSGAGENTEAFFGQGTRLTVV.